This TCR beta chain was recorded in a study of Ad26.COV2.S vaccination and SARS-CoV-2 variants. Sequenced by immunoSEQ multiplex PCR; TCRdb stores in-frame clones only, minus some. The sample carries fewer than 400,000 clones, about 88% recorded once. Treatment meaning: 15 to 20 received Ad26.COV2.S at low or high dose, single or two shots; several received placebo; per-sample allocation not given. On day 63 after the first injection, vaccine and placebo recipients gave samples. Germline-derived CDR1 and CDR2 are LGHDT and YNNKEL (reference sequence). The CDR3 sequence is 17 residues long. V was clipped by 7 bases and J by 1 base, with 19 bases between them.

This sequence was found in a person between 18 and 59 years old who received the Ad26.COV2.S COVID-19 vaccine or a placebo. The chain joins TRBV3-1 (or the pseudogene TRBV3-2) to TRBJ2-2, with no clear D. Sequencing used peripheral blood, obtained in a trial of Ad26.COV2.S vaccine versus placebo. The CDR3 sequence is CASNPGPAVGNTGELFF. For the CDR3, the DNA is TGTGCCAGCAACCCGGGCCCCGCCGTAGGGAACACCGGGGAGCTGTTTTTT.